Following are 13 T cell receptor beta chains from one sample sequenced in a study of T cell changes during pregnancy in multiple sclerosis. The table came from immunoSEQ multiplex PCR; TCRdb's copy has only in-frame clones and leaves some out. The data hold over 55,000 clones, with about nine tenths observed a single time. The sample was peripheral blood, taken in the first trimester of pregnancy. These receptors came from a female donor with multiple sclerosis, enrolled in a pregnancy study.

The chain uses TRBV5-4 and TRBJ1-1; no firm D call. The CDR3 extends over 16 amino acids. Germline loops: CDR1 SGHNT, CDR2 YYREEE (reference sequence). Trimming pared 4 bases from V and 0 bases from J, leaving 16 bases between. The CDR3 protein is CASSPDVGYVNTEAFF. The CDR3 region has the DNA TGTGCCAGCAGCCCGGATGTCGGGTATGTGAACACTGAAGCTTTCTTT.

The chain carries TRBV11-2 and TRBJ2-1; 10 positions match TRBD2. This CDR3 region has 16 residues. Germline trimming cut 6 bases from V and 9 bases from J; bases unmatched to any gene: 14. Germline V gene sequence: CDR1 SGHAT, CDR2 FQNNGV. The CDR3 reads CASRFLASSGGGEQFF. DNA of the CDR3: TGTGCCAGCAGATTTCTCGCGTCTAGCGGGGGTGGTGAGCAGTTCTTC. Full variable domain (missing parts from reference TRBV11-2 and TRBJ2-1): EAGVAQSPRYKIIEKRQSVAFWCNPISGHATLYWYQQILGQGPKLLIQFQNNGVVDDSQLPKDRFSAERLKGVDSTLKIQPAKLEDSAVYLCASRFLASSGGGEQFFGPGTRLTVL.

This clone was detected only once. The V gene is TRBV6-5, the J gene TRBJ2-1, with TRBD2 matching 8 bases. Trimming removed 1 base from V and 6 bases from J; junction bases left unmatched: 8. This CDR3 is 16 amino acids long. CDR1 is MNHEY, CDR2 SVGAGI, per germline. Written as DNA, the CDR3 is TGTGCCAGCAGTTACTTAGCGGGACAAAAAACCAATGAGCAGTTCTTC. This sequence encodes CASSYLAGQKTNEQFF.

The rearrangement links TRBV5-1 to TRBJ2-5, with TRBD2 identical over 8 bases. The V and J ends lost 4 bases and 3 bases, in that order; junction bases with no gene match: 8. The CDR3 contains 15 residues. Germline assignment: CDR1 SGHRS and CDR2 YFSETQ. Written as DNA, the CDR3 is TGCGCCAGCAGCCCGGGGGCGGGGGGAGAAGAGACCCAGTACTTC. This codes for CASSPGAGGEETQYF.

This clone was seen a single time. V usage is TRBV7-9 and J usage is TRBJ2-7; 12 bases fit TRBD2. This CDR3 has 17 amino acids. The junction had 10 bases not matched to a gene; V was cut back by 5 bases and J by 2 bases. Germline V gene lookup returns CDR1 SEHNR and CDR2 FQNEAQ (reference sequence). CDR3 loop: CASSPGTSGWLTYEQYF. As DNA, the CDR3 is TGTGCCAGCAGCCCCGGGACTAGCGGGTGGTTAACCTACGAGCAGTACTTC.

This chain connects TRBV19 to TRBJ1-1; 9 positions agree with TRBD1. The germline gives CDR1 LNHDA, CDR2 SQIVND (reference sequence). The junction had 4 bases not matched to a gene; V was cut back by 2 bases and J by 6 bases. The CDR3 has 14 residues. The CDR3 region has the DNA TGTGCCAGTAGTATAACAGGGGGCCGTGCTGAAGCTTTCTTT. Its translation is CASSITGGRAEAFF. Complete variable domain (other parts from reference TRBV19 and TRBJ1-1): DGGITQSPKYLFRKEGQNVTLSCEQNLNHDAMYWYRQDPGQGLRLIYYSQIVNDFQKGDIAEGYSVSREKKESFPLTVTSAQKNPTAFYLCASSITGGRAEAFFGQGTRLTVV.

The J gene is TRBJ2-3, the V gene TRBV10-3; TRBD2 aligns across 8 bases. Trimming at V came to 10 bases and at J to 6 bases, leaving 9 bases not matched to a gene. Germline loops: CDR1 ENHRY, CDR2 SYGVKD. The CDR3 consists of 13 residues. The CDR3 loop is CANRAGEGDTQYF. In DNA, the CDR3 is TGTGCCAACCGAGCGGGGGAGGGTGATACGCAGTATTTT.

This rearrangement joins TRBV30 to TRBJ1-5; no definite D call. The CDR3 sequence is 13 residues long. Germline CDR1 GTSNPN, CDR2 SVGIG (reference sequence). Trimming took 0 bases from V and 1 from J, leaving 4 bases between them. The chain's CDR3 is CAWSVLSNQPQHF. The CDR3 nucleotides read TGTGCCTGGAGTGTACTCAGCAATCAGCCCCAGCATTTT.

This chain's CDR3 is CASSPSGELFF. The CDR3 nucleotides read TGTGCCAGCAGCCCGTCCGGGGAGCTGTTTTTT. The chain links TRBV4-2 to TRBJ2-2; D unresolved. The germline V and J ends were trimmed by 4 bases and 6 bases, with 3 bases remaining between them. The V gene's germline CDR1 is LGHNA and CDR2 YNFKEQ. The CDR3 covers 11 residues.

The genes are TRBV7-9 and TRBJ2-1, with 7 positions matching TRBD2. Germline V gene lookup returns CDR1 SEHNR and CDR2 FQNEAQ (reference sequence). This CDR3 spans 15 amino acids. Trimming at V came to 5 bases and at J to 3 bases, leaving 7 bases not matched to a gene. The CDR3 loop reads CASSAGSSGYNEQFF. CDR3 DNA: TGTGCCAGCAGCGCCGGCTCTAGCGGCTACAATGAGCAGTTCTTC.

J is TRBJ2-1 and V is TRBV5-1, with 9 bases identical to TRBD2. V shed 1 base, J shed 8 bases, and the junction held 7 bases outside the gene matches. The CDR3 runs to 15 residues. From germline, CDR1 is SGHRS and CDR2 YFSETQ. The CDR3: CASSLSAGGRDEQFF. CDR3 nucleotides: TGCGCCAGCAGCTTGTCTGCGGGAGGGCGTGATGAGCAGTTCTTC.

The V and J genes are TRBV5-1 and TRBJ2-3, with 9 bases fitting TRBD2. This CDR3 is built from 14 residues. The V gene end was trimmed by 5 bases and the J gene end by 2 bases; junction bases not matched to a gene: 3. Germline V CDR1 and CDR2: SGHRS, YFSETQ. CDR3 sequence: CASSLAGPTDTQYF. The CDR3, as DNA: TGCGCCAGCAGTCTAGCGGGGCCCACAGATACGCAGTATTTT.

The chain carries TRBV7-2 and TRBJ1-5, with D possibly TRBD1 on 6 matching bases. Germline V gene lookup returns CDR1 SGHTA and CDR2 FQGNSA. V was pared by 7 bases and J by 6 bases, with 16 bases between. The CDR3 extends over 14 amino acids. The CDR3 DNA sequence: TGTGCCAGCACCCTCACAGGGCCGGGTCAGCCCCAGCATTTT. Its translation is CASTLTGPGQPQHF.